The rows below give T cell receptor beta chains drawn from one sample of a study of cytomegalovirus exposure and HLA in healthy donors. Data came from immunoSEQ multiplex PCR; TCRdb stores just in-frame clones and leaves some out. The sample shows around 69,000 clones, about 67% of them seen only once. The sequencing input was PBMCs. The receptors come from a man between 35 and 55 years old in good health and CMV-seropositive. The CDR3 runs from the conserved cysteine through the conserved F or W. The D gene is left open where the match is weak. Clone size is given for some rows only: seen once, a few or many times, or a class if the clone is expanded.

j_gene | d_gene | v_gene | abundance | len | CDR3aa | CDR3nt
TRBJ2-5 | TRBD2 | TRBV6-5 | . | 16 | CASSSRLGLAVETQYF | TGTGCCAGCAGTTCACGACTCGGACTAGCTGTTGAGACCCAGTACTTC
TRBJ1-1 | . | TRBV4-1 | few | 15 | CASSQGRVGDTEAFF | TGCGCCAGCAGCCAAGGTAGAGTAGGGGACACTGAAGCTTTCTTT
TRBJ1-5 | . | TRBV7-9 | . | 14 | CASSLDTSNQPQHF | TGTGCCAGCAGCTTAGACACAAGCAATCAGCCCCAGCATTTT
TRBJ1-5 | . | TRBV5-1 | . | 14 | CASSPEEAGQPQHF | TGCGCCAGCAGCCCAGAGGAGGCCGGGCAGCCCCAGCATTTT
TRBJ2-2 | . | TRBV13 | . | 15 | CASSLGHRDTGELFF | TGTGCCAGCAGCTTAGGCCACAGGGACACCGGGGAGCTGTTTTTT
TRBJ1-5 | TRBD1 | TRBV10-3 | . | 15 | CAISEGTVPNQPQHF | TGTGCCATCAGTGAGGGGACAGTCCCCAATCAGCCCCAGCATTTT
TRBJ2-3 | TRBD2 | TRBV5-1 | . | 14 | CASRQAGVQDTQYF | TGCGCCAGCAGGCAAGCGGGAGTTCAAGATACGCAGTATTTT
TRBJ2-7 | . | TRBV7-9 | . | 11 | CASSLSVEQYF | TGTGCCAGCAGCTTGTCGGTCGAGCAGTACTTC
TRBJ2-1 | TRBD2 | TRBV28 | . | 16 | CASSLLGTSENNEQFF | TGTGCCAGCAGTTTACTTGGGACTAGCGAAAACAATGAGCAGTTCTTC
TRBJ2-5 | TRBD2 | TRBV2 | . | 17 | CASKGGLAGGPQETQYF | TGTGCCAGCAAAGGTGGACTAGCGGGGGGGCCCCAAGAGACCCAGTACTTC
TRBJ2-2 | . | TRBV5-1 | . | 15 | CASTSGADGTGELFF | TGCGCCAGCACCAGTGGGGCGGACGGGACCGGGGAGCTGTTTTTT
TRBJ2-7 | TRBD1 | TRBV5-4 | . | 17 | CASSLGSLGTGTYEQYF | TGTGCCAGCAGCTTGGGGTCGTTGGGGACAGGGACCTACGAGCAGTACTTC
TRBJ1-2 | TRBD1 | TRBV23-1 | . | 17 | CASSQSGTGVWPYGYTF | TGCGCCAGCAGTCAATCCGGGACAGGGGTTTGGCCCTATGGCTACACCTTC
TRBJ2-2 | TRBD2 | TRBV10-2 | . | 17 | CASTLTSGRGLTGELFF | TGCGCCAGCACCCTAACTAGCGGGAGGGGGTTGACCGGGGAGCTGTTTTTT
TRBJ2-3 | TRBD2 | TRBV5-1 | few | 20 | CASSLATGTSGTTSTDTQYF | TGCGCCAGCAGCTTGGCCACCGGGACTAGCGGGACAACTAGCACAGATACGCAGTATTTT
TRBJ2-1 | . | TRBV7-9 | . | 15 | CASSSQLEAYNEQFF | TGTGCCAGCAGCTCACAACTAGAAGCCTACAATGAGCAGTTCTTC
TRBJ1-3 | TRBD1 | TRBV19 | once | 16 | CASSIRQGSSGNTIYF | TGTGCCAGTAGCATCCGACAGGGGAGCTCTGGAAACACCATATATTTT
TRBJ1-1 | TRBD1 | TRBV6-6 | few | 16 | CASSYRTGARGTEAFF | TGTGCCAGCAGTTATCGGACAGGGGCAAGGGGTACTGAAGCTTTCTTT
TRBJ1-1 | TRBD1 | TRBV11-1 | . | 15 | CASSSYRGPNTEAFF | TGTGCCAGCAGCTCCTACAGGGGACCAAACACTGAAGCTTTCTTT
TRBJ2-7 | TRBD1 | TRBV4-1 | once | 16 | CASSQDLGTGTYEQYF | TGCGCCAGCAGCCAAGACCTCGGGACAGGGACCTACGAGCAGTACTTC
TRBJ1-1 | . | TRBV7-2 | few | 15 | CASSLGPGVVTEAFF | TGTGCCAGCAGCTTAGGACCGGGGGTGGTGACTGAAGCTTTCTTT
TRBJ1-2 | TRBD1 | TRBV29-1 | . | 14 | CSVEDGDSNYGYTF | TGCAGCGTTGAAGATGGGGACAGCAACTATGGCTACACCTTC
TRBJ1-2 | TRBD1 | TRBV5-4 | . | 13 | CASSRTGEGGYTF | TGTGCCAGCAGCCGGACAGGGGAAGGTGGCTACACCTTC
TRBJ1-1 | . | TRBV6-5 | . | 13 | CASSYSTGDEAFF | TGTGCCAGCAGTTACTCGACGGGAGATGAAGCTTTCTTT
TRBJ1-1 | . | TRBV28 | . | 13 | CASSGGENTEAFF | TGTGCCAGCAGCGGCGGGGAGAACACTGAAGCTTTCTTT
TRBJ1-4 | . | TRBV6-5 | . | 15 | CASSSYRSGNEKLFF | TGTGCCAGCAGTTCGTACAGGAGTGGGAATGAAAAACTGTTTTTT